The 9 T cell receptor beta chains below come from one sample, sequenced in a study of blood T cell repertoires in COVID-19. The repertoire was sequenced with immunoSEQ multiplex PCR; TCRdb's copy has only in-frame clones and lacks some. This sample carries 250,000 or so clones, around nine tenths of them seen once, and the ten largest clones take about 1.6%. The sample was PBMCs or T cells enriched from blood (not recorded which). Receptors originate from a woman aged 50 to 65 who had recovered from COVID-19.

The rearrangement links TRBV5-8 to TRBJ2-2; D is unresolved. This CDR3 has 17 amino acids. Per germline, CDR1 SGHTS and CDR2 YDEGEE. V lost 4 bases and J lost 3, with 19 bases in between. CDR3 in amino acids: CASSTPNHLIDTGELFF. The CDR3 DNA reads TGTGCCAGCAGCACGCCAAACCACCTAATAGACACCGGGGAGCTGTTTTTT. Filled out from reference TRBV5-8 and TRBJ2-2, the complete variable domain reads EAGVTQSPTHLIKTRGQQATLRCSPISGHTSVYWYQQALGLGLQFLLWYDEGEERNRGNFPPRFSGRQFPNYSSELNVNALELEDSALYLCASSTPNHLIDTGELFFGEGSRLTVL.

V and J are TRBV19 and TRBJ1-2; D gene uncertain. The V end was cut by 8 bases, the J end by 2 bases, with 12 bases between. CDR3 length equals 13 residues. Germline-derived CDR1 and CDR2 are LNHDA and SQIVND (reference sequence). The CDR3 protein is CASHSGRNYGYTF. The DNA for the CDR3 is TGTGCCAGTCACTCCGGGAGGAACTATGGCTACACCTTC.

This sequence joins TRBV27 and TRBJ2-6; TRBD2 is a possible D gene (6 bases). The CDR3 extends over 16 amino acids. CDR1 is MNHEY, CDR2 SMNVEV, per germline (reference sequence). Trimming took off 6 bases at V and 0 bases at J, with 12 bases between the two ends. CDR3 protein: CASSRGAGSGANVLTF. The CDR3 DNA follows: TGTGCCAGCAGCCGCGGGGCGGGCTCTGGGGCCAACGTCCTGACTTTC.

The chain is built from TRBV9 and TRBJ2-2, with unresolved D. From germline, CDR1 is SGDLS and CDR2 YYNGEE. This CDR3 comprises 17 residues. V was cut by 3 bases and J by 2 bases, with 17 bases left in between. The CDR3 region is CASSGSDGGENTGELFF. Written as DNA, the CDR3 is TGTGCCAGCAGCGGCAGTGACGGCGGAGAAAACACCGGGGAGCTGTTTTTT.

This clone was observed a single time. This chain joins TRBV27 and TRBJ2-7, with unresolved D. This CDR3 is built from 12 residues. The germline CDR1 and CDR2 sequences are MNHEY and SMNVEV (reference sequence). The germline V and J ends were trimmed by 8 bases and 4 bases, with 12 bases remaining between them. The DNA of the CDR3 is TGTGCCAGCGGAAGACGGGTTTACGAGCAGTACTTC. Its protein is CASGRRVYEQYF.

This chain connects TRBV28 to TRBJ1-5; D not certain. Germline assignment: CDR1 MDHEN and CDR2 SYDVKM. The CDR3 spans 15 residues. Trimming removed 1 base at V and 4 bases at J, with 11 bases between. The CDR3 is CASSLLGGGNQPQHF. The CDR3 DNA reads as TGTGCCAGCAGTTTATTAGGTGGCGGAAATCAGCCCCAGCATTTT.

This chain uses TRBV5-1 with TRBJ1-1, with D hard to call. CDR1 is SGHRS and CDR2 is YFSETQ in the germline V gene. The CDR3 sequence is 14 residues long. Trimming removed 2 bases from V and 2 bases from J, with 10 bases in between. The CDR3 DNA is TGCGCCAGCAGCTTCTCGAGCACTAACACTGAAGCTTTCTTT. As protein: CASSFSSTNTEAFF.

This chain links TRBV18 with TRBJ2-5; 10 bases align to TRBD2. Losses at the gene ends were 6 bases for V and 1 base for J; bases not matched to a gene: 8. CDR1 is KGHSH and CDR2 is LQKENI in the germline V gene. The CDR3 loop spans 16 amino acids. Written as DNA, the CDR3 is TGTGCCAGCTCGCTTCAGATAGCGGGAGGCCAAGAGACCCAGTACTTC. Amino acid sequence: CASSLQIAGGQETQYF.

V gene TRBV28 combines with J gene TRBJ2-6; 8 bases line up with TRBD2. The CDR3 sequence is 14 residues long. Germline values: CDR1 MDHEN, CDR2 SYDVKM. V was clipped by 10 bases and J by 3 bases; unmatched bases: 5. The CDR3 loop reads CATRGGGGANVLTF. For the CDR3, the DNA is TGTGCCACCCGGGGGGGAGGTGGGGCCAACGTCCTGACTTTC.